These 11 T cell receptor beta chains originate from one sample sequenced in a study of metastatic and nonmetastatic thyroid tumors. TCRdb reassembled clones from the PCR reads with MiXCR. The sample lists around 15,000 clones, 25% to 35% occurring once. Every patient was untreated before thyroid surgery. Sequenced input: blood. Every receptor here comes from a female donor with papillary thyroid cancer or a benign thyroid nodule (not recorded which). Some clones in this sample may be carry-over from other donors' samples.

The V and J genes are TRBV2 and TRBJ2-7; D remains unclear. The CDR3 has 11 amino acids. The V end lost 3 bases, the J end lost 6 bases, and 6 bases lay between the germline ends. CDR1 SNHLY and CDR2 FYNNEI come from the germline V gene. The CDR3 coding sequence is TGTGCCAGCAGTGATCAGATCGAGCAGTACTTC. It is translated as CASSDQIEQYF.

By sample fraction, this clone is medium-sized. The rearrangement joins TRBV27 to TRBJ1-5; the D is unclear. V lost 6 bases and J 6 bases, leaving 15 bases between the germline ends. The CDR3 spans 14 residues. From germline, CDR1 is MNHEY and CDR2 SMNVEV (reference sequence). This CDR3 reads CASRNRIEGQPQHF. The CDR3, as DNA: TGTGCCAGCAGAAACAGAATAGAGGGTCAGCCCCAGCATTTT.

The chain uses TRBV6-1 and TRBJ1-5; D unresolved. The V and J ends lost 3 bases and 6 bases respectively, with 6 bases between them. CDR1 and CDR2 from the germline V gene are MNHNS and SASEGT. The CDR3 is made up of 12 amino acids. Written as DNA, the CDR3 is TGTGCCAGCAGTGATGCGGGTCAGCCCCAGCATTTT. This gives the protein CASSDAGQPQHF.

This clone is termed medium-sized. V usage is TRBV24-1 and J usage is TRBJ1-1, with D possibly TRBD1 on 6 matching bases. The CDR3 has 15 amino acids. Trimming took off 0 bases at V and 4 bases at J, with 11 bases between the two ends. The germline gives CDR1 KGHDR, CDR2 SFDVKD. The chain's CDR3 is CATSDLPGAVTEAFF. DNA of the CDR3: TGTGCCACCAGTGATTTGCCGGGGGCGGTCACTGAAGCTTTCTTT.

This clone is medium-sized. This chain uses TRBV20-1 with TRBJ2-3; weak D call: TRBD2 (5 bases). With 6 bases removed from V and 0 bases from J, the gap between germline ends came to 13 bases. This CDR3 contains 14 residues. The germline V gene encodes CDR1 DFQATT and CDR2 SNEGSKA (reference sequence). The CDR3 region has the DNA TGCAGTGCCCCCGACTACGCTAGCACAGATACGCAGTATTTT. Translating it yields CSAPDYASTDTQYF.

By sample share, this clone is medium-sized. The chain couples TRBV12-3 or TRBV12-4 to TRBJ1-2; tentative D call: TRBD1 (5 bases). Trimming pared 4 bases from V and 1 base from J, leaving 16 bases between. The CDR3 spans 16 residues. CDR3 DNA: TGTGCCAGCAGTTCTGTACGGGGGGGGTATAACTATGGCTACACCTTC. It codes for CASSSVRGGYNYGYTF.

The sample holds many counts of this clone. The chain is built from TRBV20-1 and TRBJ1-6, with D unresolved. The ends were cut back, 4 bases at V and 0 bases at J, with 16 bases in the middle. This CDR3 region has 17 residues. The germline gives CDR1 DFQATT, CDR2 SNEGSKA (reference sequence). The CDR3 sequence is CSAISQDGSSYNSPLHF. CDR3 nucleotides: TGCAGTGCTATTTCGCAGGATGGGAGCTCCTATAATTCACCCCTCCACTTT.

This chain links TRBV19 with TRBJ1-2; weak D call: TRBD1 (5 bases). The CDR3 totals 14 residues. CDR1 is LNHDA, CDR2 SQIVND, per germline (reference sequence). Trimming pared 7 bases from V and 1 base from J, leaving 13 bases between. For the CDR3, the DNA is TGTGCCAGTACGGGGGGAGTAAGTAACTATGGCTACACCTTC. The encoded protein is CASTGGVSNYGYTF. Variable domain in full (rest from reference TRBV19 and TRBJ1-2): DGGITQSPKYLFRKEGQNVTLSCEQNLNHDAMYWYRQDPGQGLRLIYYSQIVNDFQKGDIAEGYSVSREKKESFPLTVTSAQKNPTAFYLCASTGGVSNYGYTFGSGTRLTVV.

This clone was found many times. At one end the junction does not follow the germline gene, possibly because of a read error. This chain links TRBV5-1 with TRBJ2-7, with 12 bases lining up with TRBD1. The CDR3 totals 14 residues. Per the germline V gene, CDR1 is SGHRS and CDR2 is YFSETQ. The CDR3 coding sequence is TGCGCCGGCAGCGAGGGACAGGGGGCGTCCGGGCAGTACTTC. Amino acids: CAGSEGQGASGQYF.

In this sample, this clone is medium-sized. CDR3 in amino acids: CASRRRALGTDTQYF. CDR3 nucleotides: TGTGCCAGCAGGCGAAGGGCGTTGGGTACAGATACGCAGTATTTT. This rearrangement joins TRBV12-3 or TRBV12-4 to TRBJ2-3; D not certain. V was cut by 6 bases and J by 3 bases, with 16 bases left in between. CDR3 length: 15 residues.

DNA of the CDR3: TGTGCCAGTAGTGCCCGTCGAGGGGGCTCATCCATGAACACTGAAGCTTTCTTT. It translates to CASSARRGGSSMNTEAFF. The chain has TRBV19 and TRBJ1-1, with 7 nucleotides matching TRBD1. J lost 0 bases, V lost 5 bases, and 15 bases had no gene match. Looked up from germline, CDR1 is LNHDA and CDR2 is SQIVND (reference sequence). The length of the CDR3 is 18 residues.